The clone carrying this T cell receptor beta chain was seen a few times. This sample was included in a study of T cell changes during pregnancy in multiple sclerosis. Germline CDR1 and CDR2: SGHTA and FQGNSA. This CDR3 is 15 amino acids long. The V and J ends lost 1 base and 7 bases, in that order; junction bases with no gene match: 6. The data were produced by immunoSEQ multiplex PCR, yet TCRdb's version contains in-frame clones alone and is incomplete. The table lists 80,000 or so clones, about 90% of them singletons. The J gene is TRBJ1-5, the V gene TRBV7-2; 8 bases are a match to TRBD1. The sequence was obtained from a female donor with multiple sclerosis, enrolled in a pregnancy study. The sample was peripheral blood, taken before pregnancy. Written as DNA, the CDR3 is TGTGCCAGCAGCTTAGTCAGGACAGGGAGGCAGCCCCAGCATTTT. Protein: CASSLVRTGRQPQHF.